This entry lists 28 T cell receptor beta chains sequenced from one sample in a study of T-cell reconstitution after alpha-beta-depleted transplantation in children. The library targeted TCRbeta and was prepared with unique molecular identifiers. TCRdb re-derived calls from the PCR reads in MiXCR, one entry per CDR3 protein. The table records about 210,000 distinct CDR3 sequences, about 15% of them present only once. Sequencing used PBMCs, mostly from graft donor cells, obtained 360 days after TCRalphabeta/CD19-depleted stem cell transplant. These TCRs come from a male patient aged 2 to 9 who had a stem cell transplant for acute lymphoblastic leukemia, so the T cells may come from the graft donor.

The table lists this clonotype with a few counts. This chain uses TRBV12-3 or TRBV12-4 with TRBJ2-3; the D gene is possibly TRBD1 (6 bases). V was trimmed by 7 bases and J by 4 bases, leaving 9 bases between them. The CDR3 consists of 12 residues. In DNA form, the CDR3 reads TGTGCCAGCACCCAGGGGCCAGATACGCAGTATTTT. Translation gives CASTQGPDTQYF.

At least ten counts were recorded for this clonotype. The J gene is TRBJ2-2, the V gene TRBV21-1. TRBV21-1 counts as a pseudogene. The CDR3 spans 15 residues. The CDR3 is CASSKGDKRTGELFF. The CDR3 region has the DNA TGTGCCAGCAGCAAGGGTGACAAACGCACCGGGGAGCTGTTTTTT.

The chain combines TRBV20-1 with TRBJ2-7; D gene ambiguous. Germline V gene sequence: CDR1 DFQATT, CDR2 SNEGSKA (reference sequence). The CDR3 covers 13 residues. Trimming removed 2 bases at V and 3 bases at J, with 11 bases between. This CDR3 is CSARLGFDYEQYF. For the CDR3, the DNA is TGCAGTGCTAGATTGGGATTTGACTACGAGCAGTACTTC.

In this sample, this clonotype turned up a few times. This sequence joins TRBV11-2 and TRBJ1-2; 10 nucleotides match TRBD1. CDR1 is SGHAT and CDR2 is FQNNGV in the germline V gene. Unmatched junction bases numbered 8, after V lost 5 bases and J lost 5 bases. CDR3 length: 15 residues. The CDR3 spells CASSLSGTGVYGYTF. Written as DNA, the CDR3 is TGTGCCAGCAGCCTATCCGGGACAGGGGTGTATGGCTACACCTTC.

This chain links TRBV11-2 with TRBJ2-2, with 10 bases aligning to TRBD1. The CDR3 totals 17 residues. The germline V gene has CDR1 SGHAT and CDR2 FQNNGV. V dropped 4 bases and J dropped 3; count of bases not matched to a gene: 8. DNA of the CDR3: TGTGCCAGCAGCTCTTATCCGGGACAGGGGTACACCGGGGAGCTGTTTTTT. Protein: CASSSYPGQGYTGELFF.

In this sample, this clonotype turned up a few times. The genes are TRBV4-3 and TRBJ2-5; 9 nucleotides align to TRBD2. With V trimmed by 4 bases and J by 3 bases, 6 bases remained unmatched. The V gene's germline CDR1 is LGHNA and CDR2 YSLEER. This CDR3 region has 15 residues. CDR3 sequence: CASSRYLAGKETQYF. CDR3 DNA: TGCGCCAGCAGCCGCTATCTAGCGGGGAAAGAGACCCAGTACTTC.

The chain carries TRBV5-6 and TRBJ2-7; 13 nucleotides agree with TRBD2. CDR1 and CDR2 (germline): SGHDT, YYEEEE. This CDR3 is built from 18 residues. Trimming took 4 bases from V and 0 from J; bases not matched to a gene: 10. The CDR3 reads CASSQLGLAGVGSYEQYF. The DNA for the CDR3 is TGTGCCAGCAGCCAGCTTGGACTAGCGGGAGTAGGCTCCTACGAGCAGTACTTC.

This clonotype appeared a few times. The chain recombines TRBV5-6 with TRBJ1-1; D not certain. Germline lookup yields CDR1 SGHDT and CDR2 YYEEEE. Trimming took 4 bases from V and 0 from J, leaving 10 bases between them. CDR3 size: 14 residues. This CDR3 reads CASSQDGLNTEAFF. The CDR3 DNA follows: TGTGCCAGCAGCCAGGACGGATTGAACACTGAAGCTTTCTTT.

This clonotype was found a few times. The chain couples TRBV20-1 to TRBJ2-3, with D unresolved. The V and J ends lost 0 bases and 2 bases respectively, with 6 bases between them. Germline-derived CDR1 and CDR2 are DFQATT and SNEGSKA (reference sequence). This CDR3 comprises 13 residues. CDR3 sequence: CSARDPNTDTQYF. The CDR3 region has the DNA TGCAGTGCTAGAGATCCGAACACAGATACGCAGTATTTT.

The gene calls are TRBV10-3 and TRBJ2-1; D gene uncertain. CDR3 length equals 13 residues. Trimming stripped 4 bases from V and 4 bases from J, with 8 bases between. CDR1 is ENHRY and CDR2 is SYGVKD in the germline V gene. The CDR3 region has the DNA TGTGCCATCAGTGGGCTAACTTACAATGAGCAGTTCTTC. Protein: CAISGLTYNEQFF.

The chain joins TRBV6-5 to TRBJ2-3, with 10 bases aligning to TRBD2. After removal of 0 bases from V and 5 bases from J, the junction contained 8 bases not matched to a gene. The CDR3 has 17 residues. Germline V gene lookup returns CDR1 MNHEY and CDR2 SVGAGI. Written as DNA, the CDR3 is TGTGCCAGCAGTTACTCGATAATGGGACTAGCGCTAGATACGCAGTATTTT. Its translation: CASSYSIMGLALDTQYF.

The chain has TRBV12-3 or TRBV12-4 and TRBJ2-3; D is ambiguous. The CDR3 totals 13 residues. Trimming removed 6 bases from V and 1 base from J, with 8 bases in between. The CDR3 region is CASRAAGTDTQYF. The CDR3, as DNA: TGTGCCAGCAGGGCCGCCGGCACAGATACGCAGTATTTT.

This clonotype occurred a few times. The chain has TRBV7-8 and TRBJ2-3, with 7 bases lining up with TRBD1. CDR1 and CDR2 from the germline V gene are SGHVS and FQNEAQ. The V segment lost 5 bases and the J segment 2 bases; nucleotides outside the gene matches: 7. This CDR3 has 15 residues. The CDR3 DNA follows: TGTGCCAGCAGCCTCTTCGGACAGGCCACAGATACGCAGTATTTT. Amino acids: CASSLFGQATDTQYF.

The J gene is TRBJ1-1, the V gene TRBV12-3 or TRBV12-4, with D tentatively TRBD1 (6 bases). The V and J ends lost 6 bases and 4 bases respectively, with 18 bases between them. The length of the CDR3 is 15 residues. The CDR3 coding sequence is TGTGCCAGCAGCGCGCTGGACAGCCCCGGCACTGAAGCTTTCTTT. Translation gives CASSALDSPGTEAFF.

This clonotype was counted ten times or more. The chain uses TRBV25-1 and TRBJ2-1, with 12 bases matching TRBD2. Germline assignment: CDR1 MGHDK and CDR2 SYGVNS. The CDR3 length is 14 residues. Trimming at V came to 6 bases and at J to 8 bases, leaving 5 bases not matched to a gene. The CDR3 sequence: CASRLAGGDDEQFF. DNA for the CDR3: TGTGCCAGCAGGCTAGCGGGAGGGGACGATGAGCAGTTCTTC.

This clonotype occurred a few times. The junction does not match germline at one end; this may be a read error. The chain couples TRBV10-2 to TRBJ2-5, with D hard to call. Germline V gives CDR1 WSHSY, CDR2 SAAADI. The CDR3 has 11 residues. CDR3 DNA sequence: TGCGCCAGCAGTGAGTCGATATGGCAGAGCTTC. The encoded protein is CASSESIWQSF.

The chain couples TRBV20-1 to TRBJ1-4; TRBD1 aligns across 8 bases. Looked up from germline, CDR1 is DFQATT and CDR2 is SNEGSKA (reference sequence). There are 10 residues in the CDR3. The ends lost 4 bases at V and 17 bases at J; junction bases unmatched: 6. The CDR3 sequence: CSAKDREGFF. DNA for the CDR3: TGCAGTGCTAAGGACAGGGAAGGATTTTTT.

In this sample, this clonotype turned up a few times. The chain uses TRBV6-5 and TRBJ2-3, with D hard to call. Germline V gene sequence: CDR1 MNHEY, CDR2 SVGAGI. The V and J ends lost 2 bases and 5 bases respectively, with 11 bases between them. The CDR3 is made up of 14 amino acids. The DNA for the CDR3 is TGTGCCAGCAGTTACCACCGGATCGAAGATACGCAGTATTTT. Translation: CASSYHRIEDTQYF.

The chain carries TRBV2 and TRBJ2-2; TRBD2 agrees at 10 bases. There are 19 residues in the CDR3. V lost 5 bases and J lost 2; bases outside the gene matches: 14. The germline CDR1 and CDR2 sequences are SNHLY and FYNNEI. The CDR3 here is CASSPTRPGTSENTGELFF. DNA for the CDR3: TGTGCCAGCAGTCCCACCCGCCCAGGGACTAGCGAAAACACCGGGGAGCTGTTTTTT.

The chain uses TRBV18 and TRBJ1-5; D is unresolved. Trimming stripped 4 bases from V and 8 bases from J, with 12 bases between. This CDR3 has 13 amino acids. In germline, CDR1 is KGHSH, CDR2 LQKENI. This chain's CDR3 is CASSQDVIEPQHF. Here the CDR3 DNA reads TGTGCCAGCTCACAGGACGTTATCGAGCCCCAGCATTTT.

This clonotype occurred a few times. The V and J genes are TRBV4-1 and TRBJ2-3, with TRBD1 as a possible D gene (6 bases). Germline V CDR1 and CDR2: MGHRA, YSYEKL. V lost 4 bases and J 5 bases, leaving 7 bases between the germline ends. CDR3 length: 12 residues. The CDR3 region has the DNA TGCGCCAGCAGCCCACAGGGAGATACGCAGTATTTT. It is translated as CASSPQGDTQYF.

The chain is built from TRBV10-3 and TRBJ1-2; 12 positions agree with TRBD1. The CDR3 length is 14 residues. Trimming at V came to 3 bases and at J to 8 bases, leaving 4 bases not matched to a gene. The germline V gene encodes CDR1 ENHRY and CDR2 SYGVKD. CDR3 region: CAISERDRGHGYTF. For the CDR3, the DNA is TGTGCCATCAGTGAACGGGACAGGGGGCACGGCTACACCTTC.

This clonotype occurred many times. The gene calls are TRBV20-1 and TRBJ2-7; D is ambiguous. Germline assignment: CDR1 DFQATT and CDR2 SNEGSKA (reference sequence). V lost 6 bases and J 3 bases, leaving 15 bases between the germline ends. The CDR3 is 13 amino acids. This chain's CDR3 is CSANQVLFYEQYF. CDR3 in DNA: TGCAGTGCCAATCAGGTCCTATTCTACGAGCAGTACTTC.

This clonotype turned up a few times. The chain has TRBV7-8 and TRBJ2-1, with D possibly TRBD2 on 7 matching bases. CDR1 SGHVS and CDR2 FQNEAQ come from the germline V gene. The CDR3 runs to 15 residues. Trimming pared 1 base from V and 7 bases from J, leaving 14 bases between. The CDR3 here is CASSLVGGRGNEQFF. CDR3 DNA sequence: TGTGCCAGCAGCTTAGTGGGGGGGCGGGGTAATGAGCAGTTCTTC.

This clonotype came up a few times. The chain couples TRBV12-3 or TRBV12-4 to TRBJ2-7; D is perhaps TRBD2 (5 bases). CDR3 length: 13 amino acids. Deletions cut 5 bases from V and 6 bases from J, with 14 bases between. The CDR3 here is CASSPTLGGEQYF. As DNA, the CDR3 is TGTGCCAGCAGTCCTACTCTTGGAGGCGAGCAGTACTTC.

This clonotype has only a few counts. J is TRBJ2-5 and V is TRBV6-1; D is perhaps TRBD2 (6 bases). The CDR3 consists of 17 residues. The germline CDR1 and CDR2 sequences are MNHNS and SASEGT. The V gene lost 5 bases and the J gene lost 1 base, with 20 bases spanning the gap. The CDR3 DNA sequence: TGTGCCAGCAGTCAACCCTGGGACTCCTCCACCCAAGAGACCCAGTACTTC. It codes for CASSQPWDSSTQETQYF.

A few counts support this clonotype. The rearrangement joins TRBV2 to TRBJ1-3; the D is unclear. The germline V and J ends were trimmed by 6 bases and 0 bases, with 9 bases remaining between them. Germline CDR1 and CDR2: SNHLY and FYNNEI. The CDR3 sequence is 14 residues long. The CDR3 spells CASRTDTSGNTIYF. In DNA, the CDR3 is TGTGCCAGCAGGACCGACACCTCTGGAAACACCATATATTTT.

This clonotype occurred a few times. The chain recombines TRBV2 with TRBJ1-1; D is ambiguous. V lost 8 bases and J 9 bases, leaving 22 bases between the germline ends. CDR1 is SNHLY and CDR2 is FYNNEI in the germline V gene. The CDR3 has 14 amino acids. The CDR3 here is CASRGLGGMEKAFF. The DNA of the CDR3 is TGTGCCAGCCGAGGCCTTGGAGGGATGGAGAAAGCTTTCTTT.